This paragraph reports one T cell receptor (beta chain). These data belong to a study of PD-L1 blockade in urothelial cancer. Study overall: It was around 2014 that patients started atezolizumab at 1,200 mg intravenously every 3 weeks.

TCRdb's copy holds only in-frame clones and misses some; the assay was immunoSEQ multiplex PCR. The sample yields under 90,000 clones, more than 90% seen once. All patients carried locally advanced or metastatic urothelial carcinoma. Between 1 and 8 samples per patient were obtained, pretreatment and on-treatment. This receptor was taken from a man aged 60 to 75 with urothelial cancer. The sample was PBMCs, taken around atezolizumab (anti-PD-L1) treatment.

Written as DNA, the CDR3 is TGTGCCAGCAGTTCGGAGGGGGCGGACACCGGGGAGCTGTTTTTT. The encoded protein is CASSSEGADTGELFF. The chain recombines TRBV27 with TRBJ2-2, with D possibly TRBD1 on 7 matching bases. CDR3 size: 15 residues. Germline CDR1 is MNHEY and CDR2 is SMNVEV (reference sequence). Trimming removed 4 bases from V and 3 bases from J, with 12 bases in between.